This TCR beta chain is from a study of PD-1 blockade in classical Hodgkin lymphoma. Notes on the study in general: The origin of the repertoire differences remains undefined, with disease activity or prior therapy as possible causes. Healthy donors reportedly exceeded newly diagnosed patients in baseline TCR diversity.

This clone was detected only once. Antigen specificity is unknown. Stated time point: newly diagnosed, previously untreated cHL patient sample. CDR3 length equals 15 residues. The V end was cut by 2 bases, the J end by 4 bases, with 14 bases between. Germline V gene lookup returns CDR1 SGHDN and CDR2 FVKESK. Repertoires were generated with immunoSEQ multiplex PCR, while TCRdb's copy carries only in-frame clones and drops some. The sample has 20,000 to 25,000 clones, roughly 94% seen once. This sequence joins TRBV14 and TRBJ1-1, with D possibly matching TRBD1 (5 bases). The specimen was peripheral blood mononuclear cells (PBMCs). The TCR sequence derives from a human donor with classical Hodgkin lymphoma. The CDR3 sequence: CASSQSGGGSTEAFF. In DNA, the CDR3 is TGTGCCAGCAGCCAATCAGGCGGGGGAAGCACTGAAGCTTTCTTT.